The source of this T cell receptor (beta chain) is a study of blood T cell repertoires in COVID-19 (dated by TCRdb to 2019 to 2021). Broadly, across the study: Samples from collaborators originated in the United States, Italy and Spain and spanned both the acute and convalescent phases of COVID-19. The prospective study material was composed of cDNA or gDNA derived from T cells, B-cell-depleted T cells, or PBMCs. Deeply sampled blood TCRbeta repertoires from subjects exposed to, actively infected with, or recovered from COVID-19 were included in the dataset. The repertoires were released in a freely available public database meant as a resource for research on the immune response to SARS-CoV-2. The samples were drawn from two sources: the first 160 participants of the ongoing ImmuneRACE study, and 1,000 to 1,500 subjects contributed by 6 global collaborators. A de-identified subject ID, COVID-19 status, age in years and sex were almost always included in the sample metadata. Where HLA class I and class II types were available, the types were taken from metadata supplied by the sample provider, not from assay-based typing. Results and caveats for the whole study, not just this receptor: The amount of clinical and demographic metadata varied by source and participant and was provided uncurated.

TCRbeta CDR3 regions were amplified from genomic DNA by means of the immunoSEQ Assay, a bias-controlled multiplex PCR. On the authors' methods: Nucleated cell counts per sample were estimated from amplification of reference gene primers within the assay. To quantify the absolute abundance of each unique TCRbeta CDR3 rearrangement, sequence reads were collapsed and filtered. Productive Simpson clonality was computed per sample as the square root of Simpson's diversity index over productive rearrangements. TCRdb took this table from immuneACCESS and kept in-frame rearrangements with V and J called. Such tables lack part of the clones; where checked against another copy, unresolved V genes explain under half of the gap, and the rest is unexplained. V and J calls and clone size are those listed in that table; D and trimming were worked out from the DNA. Recorded for this sample are 200,000 to 300,000 clones; roughly 84% of them occurred a single time. Approximately 9% of the sample is taken by the ten largest.

Whole blood was collected in K2EDTA tubes by collaborating institutions according to the institutions' own protocols. For TCRbeta analysis, collaborators shipped samples in one of three forms: frozen whole blood, isolated PBMCs, or DNA extracted from either of those sample types. Inclusive of the bounding cysteine and phenylalanine, the CDR3 is 15 residues long. Solely the CDR3 DNA is kept, with 45 bases framed from the first base. CDR1 and CDR2 (MGHRA, YSYEKL) derive from the germline V gene. Cut back by 4 bases and 8 bases, the V and J ends lie 17 bases apart. Of note for this clone: Its specific antigen is unknown. No much larger clone is present one base from it, and per-base qualities are unavailable.

This TCR was sampled from a human donor in a cohort sampled during active COVID-19. The sequence links TRBV4-1 to TRBJ1-4, and TRBD1 may be the D gene, going by 5 matching bases. The sequencing sample was made of peripheral blood. The CDR3 loop reads CASSPSGTRLEKLFF. The nucleotide sequence reads as follows: TGCGCCAGCAGCCCTTCCGGGACTCGTTTGGAAAAACTGTTTTTT.